This T cell receptor beta chain appears in the sequencing data of a study of blood T cell repertoires in COVID-19. Overall study context: The study drew acute and convalescent COVID-19 samples from the United States, Italy and Spain.

V dropped 6 bases and J dropped 3; count of bases not matched to a gene: 12. This CDR3 has 18 amino acids. Germline-derived CDR1 and CDR2 are SGHNT and YYREEE (reference sequence). TCRdb's table, derived via immunoSEQ multiplex PCR, lists solely in-frame clones and lacks some. The sample shows under 85,000 clones, around nine tenths of them seen only once. Sequencing input: peripheral blood. This clonotype originated in a man in his 70s with active or convalescent COVID-19. The chain carries TRBV5-4 and TRBJ2-5, with 15 bases lining up with TRBD2. The CDR3 sequence: CASNPGLAGGPREETQYF. The CDR3 DNA reads as TGTGCCAGCAACCCCGGACTAGCGGGGGGGCCACGGGAAGAGACCCAGTACTTC.